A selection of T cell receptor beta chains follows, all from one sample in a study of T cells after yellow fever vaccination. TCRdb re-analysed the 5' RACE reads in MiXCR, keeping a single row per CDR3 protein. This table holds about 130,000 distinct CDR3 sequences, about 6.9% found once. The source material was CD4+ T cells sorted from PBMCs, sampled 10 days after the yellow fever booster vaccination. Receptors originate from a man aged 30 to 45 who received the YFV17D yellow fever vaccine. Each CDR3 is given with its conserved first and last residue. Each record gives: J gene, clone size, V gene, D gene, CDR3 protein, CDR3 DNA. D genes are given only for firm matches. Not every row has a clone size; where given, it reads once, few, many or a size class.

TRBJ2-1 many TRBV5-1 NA CASSKGGQRSNEQFF TGCGCCAGCTCCAAGGGGGGACAGAGAAGCAATGAGCAGTTCTTC
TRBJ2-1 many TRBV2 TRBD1 CASRRTGSNEQFF TGTGCCAGCAGAAGGACAGGGAGTAATGAGCAGTTCTTC
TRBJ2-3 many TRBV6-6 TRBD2 CASRLGLAGTDTQYF TGTGCCAGCAGACTGGGACTAGCGGGCACAGATACGCAGTATTTT
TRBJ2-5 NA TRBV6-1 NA CASTEQLKLEAETQYF TGTGCCAGCACCGAGCAATTAAAATTGGAAGCAGAGACCCAGTACTTC
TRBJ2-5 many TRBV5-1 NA CASTALGQPQETQYF TGCGCCAGCACGGCCCTAGGACAGCCACAAGAGACCCAGTACTTC
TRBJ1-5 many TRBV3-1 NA CASSQSGGAQPQHF TGTGCCAGCAGCCAATCCGGGGGGGCTCAGCCCCAGCATTTT
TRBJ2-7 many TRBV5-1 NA CASSLESSGSYEQYF TGCGCCAGCAGCTTGGAATCTTCTGGGTCCTACGAGCAGTACTTC
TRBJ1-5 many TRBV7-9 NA CASSPGSNNQPQHF TGTGCCAGCAGCCCCGGGTCAAACAATCAGCCCCAGCATTTT
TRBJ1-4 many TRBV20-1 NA CSARIAGGNEKLFF TGCAGTGCTAGGATTGCCGGGGGAAATGAAAAACTGTTTTTT
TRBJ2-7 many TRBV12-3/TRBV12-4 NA CASSSGAVRFRVSEQYF TGTGCCAGCAGTTCGGGGGCCGTGAGATTCAGGGTGAGCGAGCAGTACTTC
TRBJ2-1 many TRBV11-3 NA CASSLRGDMQFF TGTGCCAGCAGCTTAAGGGGGGACATGCAGTTCTTC
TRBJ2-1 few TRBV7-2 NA CASRAGTYNEQFF TGTGCCAGCAGGGCGGGAACCTACAATGAGCAGTTCTTC
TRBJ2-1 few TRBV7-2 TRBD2 CASSLALLAGVEQFF TGTGCCAGCAGCTTAGCGCTACTAGCGGGGGTCGAGCAGTTCTTC
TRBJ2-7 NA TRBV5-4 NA CASSLEGSSSYEQYF TGTGCCAGCAGCTTGGAGGGGTCCAGCTCCTACGAGCAGTACTTC
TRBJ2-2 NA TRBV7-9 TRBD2 CASSRTSGDTGELFF TGTGCCAGCAGCCGGACTAGCGGGGATACCGGGGAGCTGTTTTTT
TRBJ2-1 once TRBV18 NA CASSPERAREQFF TGTGCCAGCTCACCAGAACGAGCACGCGAGCAGTTCTTC
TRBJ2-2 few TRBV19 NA CASTSRGRSNTGELFF TGTGCCAGTACCAGTAGGGGACGGTCGAACACCGGGGAGCTGTTTTTT
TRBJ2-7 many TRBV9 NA CASSASPVSSYEQYF TGTGCCAGCAGCGCCAGCCCTGTGTCGTCCTACGAGCAGTACTTC
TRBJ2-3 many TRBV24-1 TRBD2 CATSDAGLAGSTDTQYF TGTGCCACCAGTGACGCCGGACTAGCGGGGAGCACAGATACGCAGTATTTT
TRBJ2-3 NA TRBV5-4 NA CASSLAGLLTDTQYF TGTGCCAGCAGCTTGGCTGGACTTCTCACAGATACGCAGTATTTT
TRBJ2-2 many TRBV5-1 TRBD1 CASSSSGTANTGELFF TGCGCCAGCAGCTCCTCCGGGACAGCGAACACCGGGGAGCTGTTTTTT
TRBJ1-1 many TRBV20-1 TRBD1 CSARDGQGRTEAFF TGCAGTGCTAGAGATGGACAGGGAAGGACTGAAGCTTTCTTT
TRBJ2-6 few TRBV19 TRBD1 CASSKSRDRVGANVLTF TGTGCCAGTAGTAAGTCCCGGGACAGGGTTGGGGCCAACGTCCTGACTTTC
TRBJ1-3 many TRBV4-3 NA CASSQPGNTIYF TGCGCCAGCAGCCAACCTGGAAACACCATATATTTT
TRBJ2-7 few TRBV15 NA CATSLRRAPYEQYF TGTGCCACCAGCCTCCGTAGGGCTCCCTACGAGCAGTACTTC
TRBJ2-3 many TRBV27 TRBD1 CASSPGRGRADTQYF TGTGCCAGCAGTCCGGGAAGGGGGCGCGCAGATACGCAGTATTTT
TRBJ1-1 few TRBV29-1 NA CRIRGAFF TGCAGGATTCGGGGAGCTTTCTTT
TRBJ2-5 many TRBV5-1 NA CASSLGSSQGETQYF TGCGCCAGCAGCTTAGGCTCCTCCCAAGGGGAGACCCAGTACTTC
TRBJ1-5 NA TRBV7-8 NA CASSLDGAVSNQPQHF TGTGCCAGCAGCTTAGATGGGGCGGTTAGCAATCAGCCCCAGCATTTT
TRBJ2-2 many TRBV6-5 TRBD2 CASSYRLAGNTGELFF TGTGCCAGCAGTTATAGACTAGCGGGAAACACCGGGGAGCTGTTTTTT
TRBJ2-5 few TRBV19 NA CASRIDGLQETQYF TGTGCCAGTAGGATCGACGGGCTACAAGAGACCCAGTACTTC
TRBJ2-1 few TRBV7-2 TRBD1 CASSADRGSYNEQFF TGTGCCAGCAGCGCAGACAGGGGTTCCTACAATGAGCAGTTCTTC
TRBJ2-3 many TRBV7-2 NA CASRGGNTDTQYF TGTGCCAGCCGCGGGGGCAACACAGATACGCAGTATTTT
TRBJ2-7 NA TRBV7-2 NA CASSRRGHEQYF TGTGCCAGCAGCAGACGTGGTCACGAGCAGTACTTC
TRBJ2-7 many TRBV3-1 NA CASSQEPFPYEQYF TGTGCCAGCAGCCAAGAACCCTTTCCCTACGAGCAGTACTTC
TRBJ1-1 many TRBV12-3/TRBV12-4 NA CASSNRDEDTEAFF TGTGCCAGCAGCAACCGGGACGAGGACACTGAAGCTTTCTTT
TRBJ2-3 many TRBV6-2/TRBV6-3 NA CASSYSSRSTDTQYF TGTGCCAGCAGTTACTCGAGCCGAAGCACAGATACGCAGTATTTT
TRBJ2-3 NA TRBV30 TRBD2 CAWAPGLAGGADTQYF TGTGCCTGGGCGCCGGGACTAGCGGGAGGTGCAGATACGCAGTATTTT
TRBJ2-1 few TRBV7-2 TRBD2 CASSPIAGTLYNEQFF TGTGCCAGCAGCCCAATAGCGGGCACACTCTACAATGAGCAGTTCTTC
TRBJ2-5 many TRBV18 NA CASSPAPGPVGETQYF TGTGCCAGCTCACCGGCCCCAGGGCCCGTGGGGGAGACCCAGTACTTC
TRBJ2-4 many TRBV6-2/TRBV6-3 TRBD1 CASSHPQGYKNIQYF TGTGCCAGCAGTCACCCACAGGGGTACAAAAACATTCAGTACTTC
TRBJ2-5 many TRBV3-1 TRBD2 CASSQDRRGGETQYF TGTGCCAGCAGCCAAGATCGGCGGGGAGGGGAGACCCAGTACTTC
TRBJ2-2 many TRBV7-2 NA CASKTRDQNTGELFF TGTGCCAGCAAAACCAGGGACCAGAACACCGGGGAGCTGTTTTTT
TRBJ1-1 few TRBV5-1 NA CASSFPGSMNTEAFF TGCGCCAGCAGCTTTCCGGGTTCAATGAACACTGAAGCTTTCTTT
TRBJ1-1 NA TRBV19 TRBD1 CAFRDSRTEAFF TGTGCCTTCAGGGACAGTAGAACTGAAGCTTTCTTT
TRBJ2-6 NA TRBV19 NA CASSKDWMSGANVLTF TGTGCCAGTAGTAAAGATTGGATGTCTGGGGCCAACGTCCTGACTTTC
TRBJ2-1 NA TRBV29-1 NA CSVTGTGEQFF TGCAGCGTAACCGGGACGGGAGAGCAGTTCTTC
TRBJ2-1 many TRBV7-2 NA CASSQWNEQFF TGTGCCAGCAGCCAGTGGAATGAGCAGTTCTTC
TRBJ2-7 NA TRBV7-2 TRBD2 CASSWGSGSWEQYF TGTGCCAGCAGCTGGGGGAGCGGGAGCTGGGAGCAGTACTTC
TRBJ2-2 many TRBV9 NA CASSVEDSNTGELFF TGTGCCAGCAGCGTAGAAGATTCTAACACCGGGGAGCTGTTTTTT
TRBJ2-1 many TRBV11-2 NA CASSRTGSGEQFF TGTGCCAGCAGCAGGACAGGTAGCGGTGAGCAGTTCTTC
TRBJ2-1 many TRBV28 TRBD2 CASRNLRLAGGHYNEQFF TGTGCCAGCAGGAACTTACGATTAGCGGGAGGGCACTACAATGAGCAGTTCTTC
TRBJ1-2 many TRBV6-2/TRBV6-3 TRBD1 CASSLLRDRGYTF TGTGCCAGCAGTCTACTCCGGGACAGGGGCTACACCTTC
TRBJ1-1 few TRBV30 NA CAWSGGVNTEAFF TGTGCCTGGAGCGGGGGAGTGAACACTGAAGCTTTCTTT
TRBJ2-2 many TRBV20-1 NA CSARGFAGELFF TGCAGTGCTAGGGGTTTTGCCGGGGAGCTGTTTTTT